This is a list of T cell receptor beta chains from one sample in a study of blood T cell repertoires in COVID-19. Sequenced by immunoSEQ multiplex PCR; TCRdb stores in-frame clones only, minus some. The table records around 120,000 clones, 85% to 90% of them present only once. The sequencing sample was made of peripheral blood. These receptors all come from a woman at least 80 years old with acute or convalescent COVID-19. The CDR3 runs from the conserved cysteine through the conserved F or W. Fields, in order: clone size, J gene, V gene, D gene, CDR3 length, CDR3 protein, CDR3 DNA. D genes are given only for firm matches. Rows may omit the clone size; those that give it use once, few, many or a size class.

clone size: NA; J gene: TRBJ2-1; V gene: TRBV5-6; D gene: NA; CDR3 length: 14; CDR3 protein: CASSLGALYNEQFF; CDR3 DNA: TGTGCCAGCAGCTTGGGGGCACTCTACAATGAGCAGTTCTTC
clone size: NA; J gene: TRBJ1-5; V gene: TRBV5-5; D gene: NA; CDR3 length: 14; CDR3 protein: CASSRGEGTQPQHF; CDR3 DNA: TGTGCCAGCAGCCGCGGGGAGGGCACTCAGCCCCAGCATTTT
clone size: NA; J gene: TRBJ1-4; V gene: TRBV18; D gene: TRBD1; CDR3 length: 12; CDR3 protein: CASSPGTGKLFF; CDR3 DNA: TGTGCCAGCTCGCCAGGGACAGGAAAACTGTTTTTT
clone size: NA; J gene: TRBJ2-7; V gene: TRBV7-8; D gene: NA; CDR3 length: 14; CDR3 protein: CASSLVGIGYEQYF; CDR3 DNA: TGTGCCAGCAGCTTAGTGGGCATCGGCTACGAGCAGTACTTC
clone size: NA; J gene: TRBJ2-5; V gene: TRBV7-8; D gene: TRBD1; CDR3 length: 15; CDR3 protein: CASSLGTGGGETQYF; CDR3 DNA: TGTGCCAGCAGCCTCGGGACAGGGGGTGGTGAGACCCAGTACTTC
clone size: NA; J gene: TRBJ2-3; V gene: TRBV6-1; D gene: NA; CDR3 length: 16; CDR3 protein: CASSAHRDKRTDTQYF; CDR3 DNA: TGTGCCAGCAGTGCCCACCGGGACAAACGGACAGATACGCAGTATTTT
clone size: NA; J gene: TRBJ1-2; V gene: TRBV19; D gene: NA; CDR3 length: 15; CDR3 protein: CASSPTGRANYGYTF; CDR3 DNA: TGTGCCAGTAGTCCCACGGGGAGGGCTAACTATGGCTACACCTTC
clone size: NA; J gene: TRBJ1-2; V gene: TRBV3-1/TRBV3-2; D gene: NA; CDR3 length: 17; CDR3 protein: CASSQGGVGRRVYGYTF; CDR3 DNA: TGTGCCAGCAGCCAAGGAGGTGTTGGAAGGAGAGTCTATGGCTACACCTTC
clone size: NA; J gene: TRBJ1-6; V gene: TRBV7-8; D gene: NA; CDR3 length: 13; CDR3 protein: CATGGLYNSPLHF; CDR3 DNA: TGTGCCACCGGGGGGCTCTATAATTCACCCCTCCACTTT
clone size: NA; J gene: TRBJ2-1; V gene: TRBV3-1/TRBV3-2; D gene: TRBD2; CDR3 length: 14; CDR3 protein: CASSQGTSGGEQFF; CDR3 DNA: TGTGCCAGCAGCCAAGGGACTAGCGGCGGTGAGCAGTTCTTC
clone size: NA; J gene: TRBJ1-1; V gene: TRBV7-7; D gene: NA; CDR3 length: 13; CDR3 protein: CASSADTNTEAFF; CDR3 DNA: TGTGCCAGCAGCGCGGACACGAACACTGAAGCTTTCTTT
clone size: NA; J gene: TRBJ1-1; V gene: TRBV7-8; D gene: TRBD1; CDR3 length: 15; CDR3 protein: CASSLGQGLNTEAFF; CDR3 DNA: TGTGCCAGCAGCCTAGGACAGGGGTTGAACACTGAAGCTTTCTTT
clone size: NA; J gene: TRBJ2-5; V gene: TRBV7-6; D gene: NA; CDR3 length: 17; CDR3 protein: CASSLTGPSLSQETQYF; CDR3 DNA: TGTGCCAGCAGCTTAACAGGGCCATCCTTAAGCCAAGAGACCCAGTACTTC
clone size: NA; J gene: TRBJ1-2; V gene: TRBV24-1; D gene: NA; CDR3 length: 13; CDR3 protein: CATSDGTLYGYTF; CDR3 DNA: TGTGCCACCAGTGATGGGACACTCTATGGCTACACCTTC
clone size: NA; J gene: TRBJ1-1; V gene: TRBV7-2; D gene: TRBD1; CDR3 length: 13; CDR3 protein: CASSFTGTEHAFF; CDR3 DNA: TGTGCCAGCAGCTTTACCGGGACAGAGCATGCTTTCTTT
clone size: NA; J gene: TRBJ1-1; V gene: TRBV2; D gene: TRBD1; CDR3 length: 13; CDR3 protein: CASSVDRDTEAFF; CDR3 DNA: TGTGCCAGCAGTGTCGACAGGGACACTGAAGCTTTCTTT
clone size: NA; J gene: TRBJ1-1; V gene: TRBV29-1; D gene: NA; CDR3 length: 13; CDR3 protein: CSVGVYLDTEAFF; CDR3 DNA: TGCAGCGTTGGAGTGTATCTCGACACTGAAGCTTTCTTT
clone size: NA; J gene: TRBJ1-4; V gene: TRBV2; D gene: TRBD1; CDR3 length: 20; CDR3 protein: CASIDGQGRRGPEANEKLFF; CDR3 DNA: TGTGCCAGCATCGACGGACAGGGGCGGAGGGGGCCTGAGGCTAATGAAAAACTGTTTTTT
clone size: NA; J gene: TRBJ2-4; V gene: TRBV27; D gene: NA; CDR3 length: 16; CDR3 protein: CAGSLGGAVAKNIQYF; CDR3 DNA: TGTGCCGGCAGTTTGGGTGGGGCAGTAGCCAAAAACATTCAGTACTTC
clone size: NA; J gene: TRBJ1-4; V gene: TRBV10-2; D gene: NA; CDR3 length: 15; CDR3 protein: CASSESGQSNEKLFF; CDR3 DNA: TGCGCCAGCAGTGAGTCAGGACAGTCTAATGAAAAACTGTTTTTT
clone size: NA; J gene: TRBJ2-3; V gene: TRBV4-1; D gene: NA; CDR3 length: 13; CDR3 protein: CASSQVEADTQYF; CDR3 DNA: TGCGCCAGCAGCCAAGTAGAGGCAGATACGCAGTATTTT
clone size: few; J gene: TRBJ2-2; V gene: TRBV29-1; D gene: NA; CDR3 length: 14; CDR3 protein: CSVQLDRYTGELFF; CDR3 DNA: TGCAGCGTTCAACTGGACAGATACACCGGGGAGCTGTTTTTT
clone size: NA; J gene: TRBJ2-3; V gene: TRBV28; D gene: NA; CDR3 length: 13; CDR3 protein: CASTPGSTDTQYF; CDR3 DNA: TGTGCCAGCACTCCGGGGAGCACAGATACGCAGTATTTT
clone size: NA; J gene: TRBJ1-5; V gene: TRBV7-2; D gene: NA; CDR3 length: 15; CDR3 protein: CASSWKTGDNQPQHF; CDR3 DNA: TGTGCCAGCAGCTGGAAGACAGGCGACAATCAGCCCCAGCATTTT
clone size: NA; J gene: TRBJ1-1; V gene: TRBV10-3; D gene: NA; CDR3 length: 13; CDR3 protein: CAISGQVNTEAFF; CDR3 DNA: TGTGCCATCAGTGGACAGGTGAACACTGAAGCTTTCTTT
clone size: NA; J gene: TRBJ2-7; V gene: TRBV5-8; D gene: TRBD1; CDR3 length: 16; CDR3 protein: CASSHPPWTGAYEQYF; CDR3 DNA: TGTGCCAGCAGCCACCCGCCTTGGACAGGGGCCTACGAGCAGTACTTC
clone size: NA; J gene: TRBJ2-4; V gene: TRBV18; D gene: NA; CDR3 length: 13; CDR3 protein: CASSPLQGNIQYF; CDR3 DNA: TGTGCCAGCTCACCACTCCAGGGAAACATTCAGTACTTC
clone size: NA; J gene: TRBJ2-2; V gene: TRBV4-1; D gene: NA; CDR3 length: 16; CDR3 protein: CASSQDGHPNTGELFF; CDR3 DNA: TGCGCCAGCAGCCAAGATGGGCACCCGAACACCGGGGAGCTGTTTTTT
clone size: NA; J gene: TRBJ2-7; V gene: TRBV19; D gene: TRBD1; CDR3 length: 14; CDR3 protein: CASSPDRGSYEQYF; CDR3 DNA: TGTGCCAGTAGTCCCGACAGGGGTTCTTACGAGCAGTACTTC
clone size: NA; J gene: TRBJ1-5; V gene: TRBV28; D gene: NA; CDR3 length: 15; CDR3 protein: CASRAGLTTHQPQHF; CDR3 DNA: TGTGCCAGCAGGGCAGGACTGACGACCCACCAGCCCCAGCATTTT
clone size: NA; J gene: TRBJ2-1; V gene: TRBV11-2; D gene: NA; CDR3 length: 15; CDR3 protein: CASSSGRGRIDEQFF; CDR3 DNA: TGTGCCAGCAGCTCCGGGAGGGGGCGCATCGATGAGCAGTTCTTC
clone size: NA; J gene: TRBJ2-4; V gene: TRBV7-9; D gene: NA; CDR3 length: 17; CDR3 protein: CASSLARSDLAKNIQYF; CDR3 DNA: TGTGCCAGCAGCTTAGCGCGGTCCGATCTAGCCAAAAACATTCAGTACTTC
clone size: NA; J gene: TRBJ1-1; V gene: TRBV19; D gene: TRBD1; CDR3 length: 15; CDR3 protein: CASTIRRTGNTEAFF; CDR3 DNA: TGTGCCAGTACAATAAGGCGGACAGGGAACACTGAAGCTTTCTTT
clone size: NA; J gene: TRBJ2-7; V gene: TRBV6-1; D gene: TRBD1; CDR3 length: 15; CDR3 protein: CASSEPGQPPYEQYF; CDR3 DNA: TGTGCCAGCAGTGAACCGGGACAGCCTCCCTACGAGCAGTACTTC
clone size: NA; J gene: TRBJ2-3; V gene: TRBV9; D gene: NA; CDR3 length: 14; CDR3 protein: CASSSPLNPYTQYF; CDR3 DNA: TGTGCCAGCAGCTCCCCACTTAATCCATATACGCAGTATTTT
clone size: NA; J gene: TRBJ1-1; V gene: TRBV10-3; D gene: NA; CDR3 length: 17; CDR3 protein: CAISESPGKEHMVEAFF; CDR3 DNA: TGTGCCATCAGTGAGTCGCCGGGTAAAGAGCATATGGTTGAAGCTTTCTTT
clone size: NA; J gene: TRBJ2-1; V gene: TRBV29-1; D gene: NA; CDR3 length: 15; CDR3 protein: CSVGSGLRRYNEQFF; CDR3 DNA: TGCAGCGTTGGGTCAGGTCTCAGGAGGTACAATGAGCAGTTCTTC
clone size: few; J gene: TRBJ1-5; V gene: TRBV9; D gene: NA; CDR3 length: 14; CDR3 protein: CASSVGTGTQPQHF; CDR3 DNA: TGTGCCAGCAGCGTAGGTACAGGGACACAGCCCCAGCATTTT
clone size: NA; J gene: TRBJ2-7; V gene: TRBV6-5; D gene: NA; CDR3 length: 12; CDR3 protein: CASSPPLGKQYF; CDR3 DNA: TGTGCCAGCAGCCCGCCCCTCGGTAAGCAGTACTTC
clone size: NA; J gene: TRBJ1-2; V gene: TRBV6-5; D gene: NA; CDR3 length: 14; CDR3 protein: CASSPWTDSYGYTF; CDR3 DNA: TGTGCCAGCAGTCCATGGACAGACAGCTATGGCTACACCTTC
clone size: NA; J gene: TRBJ1-1; V gene: TRBV10-3; D gene: NA; CDR3 length: 11; CDR3 protein: CAISEGPEAFF; CDR3 DNA: TGTGCCATCAGTGAGGGGCCTGAAGCTTTCTTT
clone size: NA; J gene: TRBJ2-1; V gene: TRBV7-9; D gene: NA; CDR3 length: 14; CDR3 protein: CASLKRDIYNEQFF; CDR3 DNA: TGTGCCAGCCTAAAACGGGATATATACAATGAGCAGTTCTTC
clone size: once; J gene: TRBJ1-1; V gene: TRBV15; D gene: TRBD1; CDR3 length: 15; CDR3 protein: CATSSRTGVNTEAFF; CDR3 DNA: TGTGCCACCAGCAGCCGGACAGGGGTGAACACTGAAGCTTTCTTT
clone size: NA; J gene: TRBJ1-4; V gene: TRBV4-1; D gene: NA; CDR3 length: 17; CDR3 protein: CASSQHSQGRGNEKLFF; CDR3 DNA: TGCGCCAGCAGCCAGCATTCTCAGGGGCGAGGAAATGAAAAACTGTTTTTT
clone size: NA; J gene: TRBJ1-3; V gene: TRBV24-1; D gene: NA; CDR3 length: 13; CDR3 protein: CATSDLIRNTIYF; CDR3 DNA: TGTGCCACCAGTGATTTGATTAGAAACACCATATATTTT
clone size: NA; J gene: TRBJ1-1; V gene: TRBV19; D gene: TRBD1; CDR3 length: 13; CDR3 protein: CASSVNRGTEAFF; CDR3 DNA: TGTGCCAGTAGTGTTAACAGGGGTACTGAAGCTTTCTTT
clone size: NA; J gene: TRBJ1-1; V gene: TRBV7-2; D gene: TRBD1; CDR3 length: 15; CDR3 protein: CASSPPPGQGGKAFF; CDR3 DNA: TGTGCCAGCAGCCCGCCCCCCGGACAGGGCGGTAAAGCTTTCTTT
clone size: NA; J gene: TRBJ2-1; V gene: TRBV27; D gene: NA; CDR3 length: 13; CDR3 protein: CASSSGAYNEQFF; CDR3 DNA: TGTGCCAGCAGTAGTGGGGCATACAATGAGCAGTTCTTC
clone size: NA; J gene: TRBJ2-5; V gene: TRBV6-6; D gene: NA; CDR3 length: 14; CDR3 protein: CASSYLAGQETQYF; CDR3 DNA: TGTGCCAGCAGTTATCTGGCAGGCCAAGAGACCCAGTACTTC
clone size: NA; J gene: TRBJ1-1; V gene: TRBV19; D gene: NA; CDR3 length: 15; CDR3 protein: CASSIGARGNTEAFF; CDR3 DNA: TGTGCCAGTAGTATAGGGGCCCGGGGGAACACTGAAGCTTTCTTT
clone size: NA; J gene: TRBJ2-3; V gene: TRBV18; D gene: TRBD2; CDR3 length: 15; CDR3 protein: CASSSGTLGGDTQYF; CDR3 DNA: TGTGCCAGCTCATCCGGGACCCTGGGAGGGGATACGCAGTATTTT
clone size: NA; J gene: TRBJ2-5; V gene: TRBV24-1; D gene: TRBD2; CDR3 length: 14; CDR3 protein: CATSDRREGLTQYF; CDR3 DNA: TGTGCCACCAGTGACCGCAGGGAGGGGTTAACCCAGTACTTC
clone size: NA; J gene: TRBJ2-3; V gene: TRBV3-1/TRBV3-2; D gene: TRBD2; CDR3 length: 16; CDR3 protein: CASSPVSGGAIDTQYF; CDR3 DNA: TGTGCCAGCAGCCCCGTTAGCGGGGGGGCAATAGATACGCAGTATTTT
clone size: NA; J gene: TRBJ2-5; V gene: TRBV4-3; D gene: NA; CDR3 length: 13; CDR3 protein: CASSQDKGETQYF; CDR3 DNA: TGCGCCAGCAGCCAAGATAAGGGGGAGACCCAGTACTTC
clone size: NA; J gene: TRBJ2-5; V gene: TRBV5-1; D gene: NA; CDR3 length: 13; CDR3 protein: CASSLGSQETQYF; CDR3 DNA: TGCGCCAGCAGCTTGGGCAGCCAAGAGACCCAGTACTTC
clone size: NA; J gene: TRBJ1-6; V gene: TRBV28; D gene: NA; CDR3 length: 14; CDR3 protein: CASSFQGRNSPLHF; CDR3 DNA: TGTGCCAGCAGTTTCCAGGGGCGAAATTCACCCCTCCACTTT
clone size: NA; J gene: TRBJ1-4; V gene: TRBV2; D gene: NA; CDR3 length: 15; CDR3 protein: CASRTGGGGNEKLFF; CDR3 DNA: TGTGCCAGCCGAACGGGGGGGGGCGGTAATGAAAAACTGTTTTTT
clone size: NA; J gene: TRBJ2-1; V gene: TRBV9; D gene: NA; CDR3 length: 15; CDR3 protein: CASSVDSGSYNEQFF; CDR3 DNA: TGTGCCAGCAGCGTCGATTCGGGCTCCTACAATGAGCAGTTCTTC
clone size: NA; J gene: TRBJ1-4; V gene: TRBV28; D gene: TRBD1; CDR3 length: 17; CDR3 protein: CASRETGVLLNNEKLFF; CDR3 DNA: TGTGCCAGCAGGGAGACAGGGGTCCTTTTGAATAATGAAAAACTGTTTTTT
clone size: NA; J gene: TRBJ2-5; V gene: TRBV24-1; D gene: TRBD1; CDR3 length: 15; CDR3 protein: CATSVQTGFRETQYF; CDR3 DNA: TGTGCCACCAGTGTCCAGACAGGGTTCCGGGAGACCCAGTACTTC